This T cell receptor (beta chain) came from a study of glioma-infiltrating T cells after dendritic cell vaccination. The wider study: Dendritic cell vaccination trial patients had either newly diagnosed or recurrent glioblastoma.

V lost 3 bases, J lost 2 bases, and 12 bases lay in between. Per germline, CDR1 MNHEY and CDR2 SMNVEV (reference sequence). This CDR3 is 15 amino acids long. Overall study findings and caveats: Only a small number of patients had complete blood and tumor samples. Higher pretreatment TIL content predicted longer progression-free time and survival.

TCRdb keeps only in-frame clones here, not all; method: immunoSEQ multiplex PCR. The sample consists of under 35,000 clones, 90% to 95% of them appearing once. A remark on this clone: Its target is unknown.

The genes are TRBV27 and TRBJ2-3, with D tentatively TRBD1 (6 bases). The TCR comes from a human donor with glioblastoma. The sample consisted of blood, taken before dendritic cell vaccination. CDR3 nucleotide sequence: TGTGCCAGCAGTTTCCCCGGACAGATCACAGATACGCAGTATTTT. The encoded protein is CASSFPGQITDTQYF.